Here is one TCR beta chain with its context. Looked up from germline, CDR1 is KGHDR and CDR2 is SFDVKD. The CDR3 is 19 amino acids. Germline trimming cut 2 bases from V and 0 bases from J; bases unmatched to any gene: 6. This sample was included in a study of blood T cell repertoires in COVID-19. Using immunoSEQ multiplex PCR, the repertoire was profiled, and TCRdb retains in-frame clones only, with some absent. The sample includes roughly 80,000 clones, 91% of them seen just once. Sequenced sample: peripheral blood. The gene calls are TRBV24-1 and TRBJ2-3; TRBD2 aligns across 14 bases. The clonotype comes from a woman aged 50 to 60 in a cohort sampled during active COVID-19. CDR3 sequence: CATSDSRTSGGSSTDTQYF. CDR3 DNA: TGTGCCACCAGTGATTCCCGGACTAGCGGGGGGTCTAGCACAGATACGCAGTATTTT.